These T cell receptor beta chains were read from a single sample in a study of control samples from healthy donors and cancer patients. Sequenced by immunoSEQ multiplex PCR; TCRdb stores in-frame clones only, minus some. This sample carries approximately 72,000 clones, roughly 90% of them seen once, and the ten largest clones take 7.2%. The sequencing input was blood. These receptors all stem from a man aged 50 to 60 in good health. The CDR3 runs from the conserved cysteine through the conserved F or W. Each record gives: J gene, D gene, clone size, V gene, CDR3 protein, CDR3 DNA. A D gene is named only where the DNA matches it firmly. Clone sizes are given selectively: once, few, many, or a class where the clone is expanded.

>TRBJ1-6|-|once|TRBV9
CASSAGGSSYNSPLHF
TGTGCCAGCAGCGCGGGGGGGAGCTCCTATAATTCACCCCTCCACTTT
>TRBJ1-6|TRBD1|-|TRBV6-6
CASSHGQGTDNSPLHF
TGTGCCAGCAGCCACGGACAGGGGACGGACAATTCACCCCTCCACTTT
>TRBJ1-3|-|-|TRBV11-2
CASSLGTGNTIYF
TGTGCCAGCAGCTTAGGTACGGGAAACACCATATATTTT
>TRBJ2-5|-|-|TRBV19
CASRGSARETQYF
TGTGCCAGTAGAGGATCGGCCCGGGAGACCCAGTACTTC
>TRBJ1-2|-|-|TRBV10-2
CASSEEREYGYTF
TGCGCCAGCAGTGAGGAACGGGAGTATGGCTACACCTTC
>TRBJ1-5|-|-|TRBV6-5
CASSYREGSQPQHF
TGTGCCAGCAGTTATAGGGAGGGGAGTCAGCCCCAGCATTTT
>TRBJ1-3|-|-|TRBV30
CAWSEIGTGNTIYF
TGTGCCTGGAGCGAGATTGGGACGGGAAACACCATATATTTT
>TRBJ2-3|-|-|TRBV5-1
CASSSIRAGGTDTQYF
TGCGCCAGCAGCTCCATCCGGGCCGGGGGCACAGATACGCAGTATTTT
>TRBJ2-1|-|once|TRBV6-2/TRBV6-3
CASSNQGLRYNEQFF
TGTGCCAGCAGTAACCAGGGCTTGAGGTACAATGAGCAGTTCTTC
>TRBJ1-1|-|-|TRBV6-2/TRBV6-3
CASSTIFDNTEAFF
TGTGCCAGCAGTACAATTTTCGACAACACTGAAGCTTTCTTT
>TRBJ1-6|-|-|TRBV27
CASSAGASSPLHF
TGTGCCAGCAGCGCGGGGGCGTCTTCACCCCTCCACTTT
>TRBJ1-4|-|-|TRBV2
CASSVGDRPDEKLFF
TGTGCCAGCAGTGTAGGAGACAGGCCTGATGAAAAACTGTTTTTT
>TRBJ1-1|-|-|TRBV7-8
CASRPDRVGITEAFF
TGTGCCAGCAGACCTGACCGGGTCGGAATCACTGAAGCTTTCTTT
>TRBJ1-2|-|-|TRBV5-6
CASSFPLGSNYGYTF
TGTGCCAGCAGCTTTCCCCTTGGCAGTAACTATGGCTACACCTTC
>TRBJ1-2|-|-|TRBV30
CAYRQVNYGYTF
TGTGCCTATCGACAGGTTAACTATGGCTACACCTTC
>TRBJ2-7|TRBD2|-|TRBV30
CASSRGSSYEQYF
TGTGCCTCGTCCCGCGGGAGCTCCTACGAGCAGTACTTC
>TRBJ1-1|-|few|TRBV7-8
CASSSFGAGGTEAFF
TGTGCCAGCAGCTCCTTCGGGGCAGGAGGCACTGAAGCTTTCTTT
>TRBJ1-4|-|-|TRBV18
CASSYGRRATNEKLFF
TGTGCCAGCTCATACGGGAGGCGAGCAACTAATGAAAAACTGTTTTTT
>TRBJ1-1|-|-|TRBV18
CASSRTGARGTEAFF
TGTGCCAGCTCCCGTACGGGGGCGAGGGGCACTGAAGCTTTCTTT
>TRBJ2-5|-|-|TRBV6-5
CASTRSREGTQYF
TGTGCCAGCACCAGGTCCCGCGAAGGGACCCAGTACTTC
>TRBJ1-4|TRBD1|-|TRBV19
CASTPGQGGEKLFF
TGTGCCAGTACCCCTGGTCAGGGGGGCGAAAAACTGTTTTTT
>TRBJ1-1|-|-|TRBV25-1
CASRVSGPKGTEAFF
TGTGCCAGCAGGGTCTCGGGTCCTAAGGGCACTGAAGCTTTCTTT